The clone carrying this TCR beta chain was seen more than once but under ten times. What it binds is not known. The Oncomine TCR Beta short-read assay sequenced DNA from cultured CD4+ T cells. TCRdb recomputed calls from the PCR reads with MiXCR, one row per CDR3 protein. The sample carries about 13,000 distinct CDR3 sequences, approximately 50% recorded once. The entry originates in a study of vaccination and CD4 T cells after COVID-19. Whole-study context: Stimulation used overlapping spike peptides from SARS-CoV-2, HCoV-NL63, HCoV-OC43 and HCoV-229E.

This sample's treatment: roughly 11-day PBMC culture with coronavirus spike peptide pools or control peptides (ViraFEST assay). ViraFEST used peptide pools to expand antigen-specific T cells and subsequently sequenced their TCRs. Germline CDR1 is LNHDA and CDR2 is SQIVND (reference sequence). Trimming shortened V by 2 bases and J by 1 base, and 11 bases separated the two germline ends. The CDR3 loop spans 15 amino acids. Sequencing input: CD4+ T cells from blood, cultured in vitro. The chain carries TRBV19 and TRBJ1-1; D is unresolved. The TCR sequence derives from a human donor who had recovered from COVID-19. The DNA for the CDR3 is TGTGCCAGTAGTATACGAGTAACTACGAACACTGAAGCTTTCTTT. It translates to CASSIRVTTNTEAFF.